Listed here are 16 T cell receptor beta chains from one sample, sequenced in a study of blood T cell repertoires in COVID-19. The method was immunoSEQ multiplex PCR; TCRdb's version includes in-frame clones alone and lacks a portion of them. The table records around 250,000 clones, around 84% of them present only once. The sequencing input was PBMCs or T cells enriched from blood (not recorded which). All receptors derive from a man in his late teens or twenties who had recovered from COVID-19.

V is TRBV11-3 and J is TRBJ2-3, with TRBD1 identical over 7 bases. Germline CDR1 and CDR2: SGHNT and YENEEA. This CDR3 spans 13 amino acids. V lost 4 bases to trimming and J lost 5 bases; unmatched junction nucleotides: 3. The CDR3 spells CASSSTGRDTQYF. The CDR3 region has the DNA TGTGCCAGCAGCTCGACAGGGCGAGATACGCAGTATTTT.

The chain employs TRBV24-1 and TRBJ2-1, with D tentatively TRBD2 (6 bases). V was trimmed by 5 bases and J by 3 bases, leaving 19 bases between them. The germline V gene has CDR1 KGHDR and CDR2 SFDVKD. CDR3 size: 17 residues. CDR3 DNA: TGTGCCACCAGTGGGACTACCCGAAGGAGTATCTACAATGAGCAGTTCTTC. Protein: CATSGTTRRSIYNEQFF.

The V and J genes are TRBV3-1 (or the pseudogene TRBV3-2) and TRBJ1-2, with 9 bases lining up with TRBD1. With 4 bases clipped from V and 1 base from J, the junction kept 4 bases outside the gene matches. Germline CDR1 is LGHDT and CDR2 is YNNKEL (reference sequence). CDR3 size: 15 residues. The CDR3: CASSRRDRVNYGYTF. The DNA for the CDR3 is TGTGCCAGCAGCCGCCGGGACAGGGTTAACTATGGCTACACCTTC.

The CDR3 nucleotides read TGTGCCAGCAGCCAAGAAGGGACAGGGGGCGGTGAGCAGTACTTC. Encoded protein: CASSQEGTGGGEQYF. The J gene is TRBJ2-7, the V gene TRBV3-1 (or the pseudogene TRBV3-2); 12 positions match TRBD1. V lost 0 bases and J lost 7; bases outside the gene matches: 4. Germline V lookup: CDR1 LGHDT, CDR2 YNNKEL (reference sequence). The CDR3 extends over 15 amino acids.

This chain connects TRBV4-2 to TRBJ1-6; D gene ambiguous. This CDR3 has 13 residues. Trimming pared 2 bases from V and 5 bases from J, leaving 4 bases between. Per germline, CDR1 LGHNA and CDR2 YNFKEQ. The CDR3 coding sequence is TGTGCCAGCAGCCAACAGGATAATTCACCCCTCCACTTT. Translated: CASSQQDNSPLHF.

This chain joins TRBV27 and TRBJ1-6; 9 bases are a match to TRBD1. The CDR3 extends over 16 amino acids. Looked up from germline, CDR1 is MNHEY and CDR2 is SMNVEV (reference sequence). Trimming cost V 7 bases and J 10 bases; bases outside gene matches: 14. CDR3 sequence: CASTSRMGQGNSPLHF. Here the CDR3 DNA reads TGTGCCAGCACCTCCAGAATGGGACAGGGTAACTCACCCCTCCACTTT.

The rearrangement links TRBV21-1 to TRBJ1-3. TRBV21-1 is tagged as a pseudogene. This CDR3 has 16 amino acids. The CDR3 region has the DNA TGTGCCAGGGGGGTGGTGGAGGGTATTGCTGGAAACACCATATATTTT. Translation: CARGVVEGIAGNTIYF.

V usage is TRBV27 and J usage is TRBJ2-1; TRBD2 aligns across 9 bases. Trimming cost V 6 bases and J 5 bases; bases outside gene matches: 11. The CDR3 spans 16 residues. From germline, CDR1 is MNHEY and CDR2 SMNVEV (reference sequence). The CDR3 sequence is CASRDYLAGENNEQFF. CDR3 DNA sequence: TGTGCCAGCAGGGACTACTTAGCGGGGGAAAACAATGAGCAGTTCTTC.

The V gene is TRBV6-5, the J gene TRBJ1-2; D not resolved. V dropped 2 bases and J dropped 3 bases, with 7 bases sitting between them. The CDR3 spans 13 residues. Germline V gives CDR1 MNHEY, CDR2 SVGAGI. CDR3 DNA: TGTGCCAGCAGTTACGAACGGTACTATGGCTACACCTTC. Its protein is CASSYERYYGYTF.

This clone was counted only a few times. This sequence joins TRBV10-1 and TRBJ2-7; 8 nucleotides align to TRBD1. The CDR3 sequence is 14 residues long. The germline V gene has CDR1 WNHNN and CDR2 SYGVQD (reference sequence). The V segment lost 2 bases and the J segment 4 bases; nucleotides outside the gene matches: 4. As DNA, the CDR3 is TGCGCCAGCAGTGAGGGCAGGGGGCTGTACGAGCAGTACTTC. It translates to CASSEGRGLYEQYF.

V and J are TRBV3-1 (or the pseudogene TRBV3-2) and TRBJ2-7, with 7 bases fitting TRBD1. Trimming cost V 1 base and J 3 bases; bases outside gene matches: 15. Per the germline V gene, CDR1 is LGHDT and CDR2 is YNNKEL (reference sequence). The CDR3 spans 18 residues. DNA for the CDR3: TGTGCCAGCAGCCAAGGCCAGGGGGTCCTCCGAACTCACTACGAGCAGTACTTC. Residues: CASSQGQGVLRTHYEQYF.

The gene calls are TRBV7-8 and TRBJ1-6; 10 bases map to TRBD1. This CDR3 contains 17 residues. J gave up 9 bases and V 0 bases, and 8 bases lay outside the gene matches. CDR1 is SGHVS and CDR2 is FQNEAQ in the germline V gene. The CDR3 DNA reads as TGTGCCAGCAGCTTAGCTGGGTTCGGGACAGGGGCTTCACCCCTCCACTTT. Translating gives CASSLAGFGTGASPLHF.

CDR3 sequence reads: CASSRAALQSSGNTIYF. CDR3 coding DNA: TGTGCCAGCAGCCGGGCCGCATTACAGAGCTCTGGAAACACCATATATTTT. This sequence joins TRBV4-2 and TRBJ1-3; D is unclear. Germline CDR1 LGHNA, CDR2 YNFKEQ. V lost 4 bases and J lost 0, with 16 bases in between. The CDR3 has 17 amino acids.

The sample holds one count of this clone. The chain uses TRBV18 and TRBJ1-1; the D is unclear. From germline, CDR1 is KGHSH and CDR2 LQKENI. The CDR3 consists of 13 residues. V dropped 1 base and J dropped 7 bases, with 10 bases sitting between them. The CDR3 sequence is CASSPQQNDEAFF. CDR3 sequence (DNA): TGTGCCAGCTCACCACAACAGAACGATGAAGCTTTCTTT.

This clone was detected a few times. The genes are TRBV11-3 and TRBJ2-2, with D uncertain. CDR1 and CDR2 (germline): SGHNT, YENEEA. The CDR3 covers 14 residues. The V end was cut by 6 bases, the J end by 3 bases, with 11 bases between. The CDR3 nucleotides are TGTGCCAGCAGTGTGGTGGCTTACACCGGGGAGCTGTTTTTT. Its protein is CASSVVAYTGELFF.

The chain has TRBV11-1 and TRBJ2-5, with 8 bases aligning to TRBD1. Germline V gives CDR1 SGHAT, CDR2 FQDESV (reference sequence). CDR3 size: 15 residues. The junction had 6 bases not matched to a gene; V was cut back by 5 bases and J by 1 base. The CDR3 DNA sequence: TGTGCCAGCAGCAGCGGACAGGGCTCCCAAGAGACCCAGTACTTC. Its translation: CASSSGQGSQETQYF.